The present T cell receptor (beta chain) was sequenced within a study of blood T cells in healthy people across ages. CDR1 is MNHNY and CDR2 is SVGAGI in the germline V gene (reference sequence). Trimming removed 5 bases from V and 2 bases from J, with 7 bases in between. CDR3 length equals 14 residues. A sample-barcoded 5' primer and a J-beta primer mix were used in a second PCR of roughly 7 to 12 cycles. In TCRdb, the 5' RACE reads were re-called with MiXCR into one record per CDR3 protein. The sample has under 2 million distinct CDR3 sequences, roughly 30% seen once. The clonotype originates from a woman younger than 45 in good health. The material sequenced was blood. The chain employs TRBV6-6 and TRBJ2-6, with D uncertain. The CDR3 is CASSDFTGANVLTF. The CDR3 nucleotides read TGTGCCAGCAGTGATTTTACTGGGGCCAACGTCCTGACTTTC.